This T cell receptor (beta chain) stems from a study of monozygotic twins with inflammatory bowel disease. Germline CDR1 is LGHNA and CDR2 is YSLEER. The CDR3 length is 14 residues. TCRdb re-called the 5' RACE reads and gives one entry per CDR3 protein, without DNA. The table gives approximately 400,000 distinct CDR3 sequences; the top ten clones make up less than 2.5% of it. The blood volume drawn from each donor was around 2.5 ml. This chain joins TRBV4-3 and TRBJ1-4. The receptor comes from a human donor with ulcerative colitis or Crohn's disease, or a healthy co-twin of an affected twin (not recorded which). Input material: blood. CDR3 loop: CASSQDGGREKLFF.